The rows below give T cell receptor beta chains drawn from one sample of a study of PD-1 blockade in classical Hodgkin lymphoma. The method was immunoSEQ multiplex PCR; TCRdb's version includes in-frame clones alone and lacks a portion of them. Of tens of thousands of clones listed, nearly 90% are singletons. The specimen comprised peripheral blood mononuclear cells (PBMCs), sampled before the second cycle of nivolumab. The receptor set was obtained from a human donor with classical Hodgkin lymphoma. Both conserved end residues are part of each CDR3. The D gene is left open where the match is weak. Where a row states a size, it is once, few, many or the class of an expanded clone; other rows omit it.

D gene: TRBD2
clone size: NA
V gene: TRBV5-5
J gene: TRBJ2-1
CDR3 length: 15
CDR3 DNA: TGTGCCAGCACCTGGGGGGGAAGGGCACACAATGAGCAGTTCTTC
CDR3 protein: CASTWGGRAHNEQFF

D gene: NA
clone size: NA
V gene: TRBV4-1
J gene: TRBJ2-7
CDR3 length: 14
CDR3 DNA: TGCGCCAGCAGCTCGAGCCCAGGTTCCTACGAGCAGTACTTC
CDR3 protein: CASSSSPGSYEQYF

D gene: TRBD1
clone size: NA
V gene: TRBV10-3
J gene: TRBJ2-7
CDR3 length: 15
CDR3 DNA: TGTGCCATCAGTTCCCCGGACAGGGGGCCGGGCGAGCAGTACTTC
CDR3 protein: CAISSPDRGPGEQYF

D gene: TRBD1
clone size: NA
V gene: TRBV7-9
J gene: TRBJ2-5
CDR3 length: 15
CDR3 DNA: TGTGCCAGCAGCTCCCAGGGGGCAGGTCAAGAGACCCAGTACTTC
CDR3 protein: CASSSQGAGQETQYF

D gene: NA
clone size: NA
V gene: TRBV19
J gene: TRBJ2-5
CDR3 length: 14
CDR3 DNA: TGTGCCAGTAGTAAGTCCGGGCCATCCAAGACCCAGTACTTC
CDR3 protein: CASSKSGPSKTQYF

D gene: TRBD2
clone size: NA
V gene: TRBV6-4
J gene: TRBJ2-1
CDR3 length: 15
CDR3 DNA: TGTGCCAGCAGTGACTCGCCTAGCGGGAGCAGTGAGCAGTTCTTC
CDR3 protein: CASSDSPSGSSEQFF

D gene: NA
clone size: NA
V gene: TRBV6-1
J gene: TRBJ2-3
CDR3 length: 16
CDR3 DNA: TGTGCCAGCAGTGACGCGAGGGGACTCACCGGAGATACGCAGTATTTT
CDR3 protein: CASSDARGLTGDTQYF

D gene: NA
clone size: NA
V gene: TRBV7-8
J gene: TRBJ2-3
CDR3 length: 14
CDR3 DNA: TGTGCCAGCAGCTTAGTACACCCCACAGATACGCAGTATTTT
CDR3 protein: CASSLVHPTDTQYF

D gene: TRBD2
clone size: once
V gene: TRBV2
J gene: TRBJ2-1
CDR3 length: 18
CDR3 DNA: TGTGCCAGCAGTTTTGGGACTAGCGGATCCAACTCCTACAATGAGCAGTTCTTC
CDR3 protein: CASSFGTSGSNSYNEQFF

D gene: NA
clone size: NA
V gene: TRBV5-1
J gene: TRBJ2-3
CDR3 length: 11
CDR3 DNA: TGCGCCAGCACAGGGCATAATACGCAGTATTTT
CDR3 protein: CASTGHNTQYF

D gene: NA
clone size: NA
V gene: TRBV18
J gene: TRBJ2-2
CDR3 length: 16
CDR3 DNA: TGTGCCAGCTCACCCCCTAACAGCCCAAACACCGGGGAGCTGTTTTTT
CDR3 protein: CASSPPNSPNTGELFF

D gene: NA
clone size: NA
V gene: TRBV15
J gene: TRBJ1-2
CDR3 length: 13
CDR3 DNA: TGTGCCACCAGCGAAGACAATTCCTATGGCTACACCTTC
CDR3 protein: CATSEDNSYGYTF

D gene: NA
clone size: NA
V gene: TRBV28
J gene: TRBJ1-1
CDR3 length: 12
CDR3 DNA: TGTGCCAGCCTCGGGGCGAACACTGAAGCTTTCTTT
CDR3 protein: CASLGANTEAFF

D gene: NA
clone size: NA
V gene: TRBV27
J gene: TRBJ2-6
CDR3 length: 15
CDR3 DNA: TGTGCCAGCAGTTTGGGTCATCCCGGGGCCAACGTCCTGACTTTC
CDR3 protein: CASSLGHPGANVLTF

D gene: NA
clone size: NA
V gene: TRBV28
J gene: TRBJ2-5
CDR3 length: 15
CDR3 DNA: TGTGCCAGCAGTCCCCAACAGGACCCAAAAGAGACCCAGTACTTC
CDR3 protein: CASSPQQDPKETQYF

D gene: NA
clone size: NA
V gene: TRBV28
J gene: TRBJ2-1
CDR3 length: 15
CDR3 DNA: TGTGCCAGCAGTTTATCGGGCAGGGGCTACAATGAGCAGTTCTTC
CDR3 protein: CASSLSGRGYNEQFF

D gene: TRBD2
clone size: NA
V gene: TRBV5-6
J gene: TRBJ2-5
CDR3 length: 14
CDR3 DNA: TGTGCCAGCAGCATCGGGACTAGTCGTGAGACCCAGTACTTC
CDR3 protein: CASSIGTSRETQYF

D gene: NA
clone size: NA
V gene: TRBV29-1
J gene: TRBJ1-1
CDR3 length: 12
CDR3 DNA: TGCAGCGTTGATTGGTCGAACACTGAAGCTTTCTTT
CDR3 protein: CSVDWSNTEAFF

D gene: NA
clone size: few
V gene: TRBV2
J gene: TRBJ2-5
CDR3 length: 15
CDR3 DNA: TGTGCCAGCAGTGAGGGCGGGTCTCTCTCAGAGACCCAGTACTTC
CDR3 protein: CASSEGGSLSETQYF

D gene: NA
clone size: NA
V gene: TRBV27
J gene: TRBJ2-1
CDR3 length: 16
CDR3 DNA: TGTGCCAGCAACAATATCGGGGTACCCTCCTACAATGAGCAGTTCTTC
CDR3 protein: CASNNIGVPSYNEQFF

D gene: NA
clone size: NA
V gene: TRBV9
J gene: TRBJ2-3
CDR3 length: 15
CDR3 DNA: TGTGCCAGCAGCGTAGAGGCGGGAAATAAAGATACGCAGTATTTT
CDR3 protein: CASSVEAGNKDTQYF

D gene: NA
clone size: NA
V gene: TRBV7-9
J gene: TRBJ1-4
CDR3 length: 16
CDR3 DNA: TGTGCCAGCAGCTTGGCTCAGGGAGGCGGTTGGGAAAAACTGTTTTTT
CDR3 protein: CASSLAQGGGWEKLFF

D gene: NA
clone size: NA
V gene: TRBV18
J gene: TRBJ2-1
CDR3 length: 13
CDR3 DNA: TGTGCCAGCTGCGGGATCCAACCTGATGAGCAGTTCTTC
CDR3 protein: CASCGIQPDEQFF

D gene: TRBD1
clone size: NA
V gene: TRBV27
J gene: TRBJ2-5
CDR3 length: 15
CDR3 DNA: TGTGCCAGCAGTTTCGGACAGGGGGCGGGAGAGACCCAGTACTTC
CDR3 protein: CASSFGQGAGETQYF

D gene: NA
clone size: NA
V gene: TRBV15
J gene: TRBJ2-7
CDR3 length: 15
CDR3 DNA: TGTGCCACCAGCCGCGGGACCGAGAGCTCCTACGAGCAGTACTTC
CDR3 protein: CATSRGTESSYEQYF

D gene: TRBD2
clone size: NA
V gene: TRBV25-1
J gene: TRBJ2-7
CDR3 length: 14
CDR3 DNA: TGTGCCAGCAGTGCACTAGCGGATTCCTACGAGCAGTACTTC
CDR3 protein: CASSALADSYEQYF

D gene: TRBD1
clone size: NA
V gene: TRBV9
J gene: TRBJ2-5
CDR3 length: 14
CDR3 DNA: TGTGCCAGCAGCGGGGAGACAGGGCGTGAGACCCAGTACTTC
CDR3 protein: CASSGETGRETQYF

D gene: NA
clone size: NA
V gene: TRBV6-6
J gene: TRBJ2-5
CDR3 length: 15
CDR3 DNA: TGTGCCAGCAGGGGCCATGGACGCGGTCAAGAGACCCAGTACTTC
CDR3 protein: CASRGHGRGQETQYF

D gene: NA
clone size: NA
V gene: TRBV5-1
J gene: TRBJ2-3
CDR3 length: 14
CDR3 DNA: TGCGCCAGCAGCTTGGTGGCGGGCACAGATACGCAGTATTTT
CDR3 protein: CASSLVAGTDTQYF

D gene: NA
clone size: NA
V gene: TRBV2
J gene: TRBJ1-1
CDR3 length: 11
CDR3 DNA: TGTGCCAGCAGTGATCTAGGAGCTACTTTCTTT
CDR3 protein: CASSDLGATFF

D gene: TRBD1
clone size: NA
V gene: TRBV19
J gene: TRBJ1-5
CDR3 length: 15
CDR3 DNA: TGTGCCAGTAGTATGGGACAGGGAGGCAATCAGCCCCAGCATTTT
CDR3 protein: CASSMGQGGNQPQHF

D gene: NA
clone size: NA
V gene: TRBV19
J gene: TRBJ2-7
CDR3 length: 17
CDR3 DNA: TGTGCCAGTAGTATAGTGAACTCACCTACGGCTAACTACGAGCAGTACTTC
CDR3 protein: CASSIVNSPTANYEQYF

D gene: NA
clone size: NA
V gene: TRBV12-5
J gene: TRBJ2-5
CDR3 length: 14
CDR3 DNA: TGTGCTAGTGGTTTGAAAGGGTTGGAGGAGACCCAGTACTTC
CDR3 protein: CASGLKGLEETQYF

D gene: TRBD1
clone size: NA
V gene: TRBV4-2
J gene: TRBJ2-3
CDR3 length: 15
CDR3 DNA: TGTGCCAGCAGCCAAGCGGGACAGAACACAGATACGCAGTATTTT
CDR3 protein: CASSQAGQNTDTQYF

D gene: TRBD2
clone size: NA
V gene: TRBV10-3
J gene: TRBJ2-3
CDR3 length: 17
CDR3 DNA: TGTGCCATCAGTGAAAACCCGGGTCGGGGGGGCACAGATACGCAGTATTTT
CDR3 protein: CAISENPGRGGTDTQYF

D gene: NA
clone size: NA
V gene: TRBV19
J gene: TRBJ2-6
CDR3 length: 16
CDR3 DNA: TGTGCCAGTAGTGGTTCCCCCTCGGCTGGGGCCAACGTCCTGACTTTC
CDR3 protein: CASSGSPSAGANVLTF

D gene: TRBD1
clone size: NA
V gene: TRBV28
J gene: TRBJ2-7
CDR3 length: 14
CDR3 DNA: TGTGCCAGCGCACCCGGGACAGGGTTTTACGAGCAGTACTTC
CDR3 protein: CASAPGTGFYEQYF

D gene: NA
clone size: NA
V gene: TRBV2
J gene: TRBJ2-3
CDR3 length: 14
CDR3 DNA: TGTGCCAGCAGTGAGGGGGGGCGTACAGATACGCAGTATTTT
CDR3 protein: CASSEGGRTDTQYF

D gene: TRBD1
clone size: NA
V gene: TRBV2
J gene: TRBJ1-4
CDR3 length: 13
CDR3 DNA: TGTGCCAGCACTGGGGACAGGAATGAAAAACTGTTTTTT
CDR3 protein: CASTGDRNEKLFF

D gene: NA
clone size: NA
V gene: TRBV5-6
J gene: TRBJ1-2
CDR3 length: 14
CDR3 DNA: TGTGCCAGCAGCTTACAGGGCCCGGGCTATGGCTACACCTTC
CDR3 protein: CASSLQGPGYGYTF

D gene: NA
clone size: NA
V gene: TRBV5-1
J gene: TRBJ2-3
CDR3 length: 12
CDR3 DNA: TGCGCCAGCAGCTTCACTACAGATACGCAGTATTTT
CDR3 protein: CASSFTTDTQYF

D gene: NA
clone size: NA
V gene: TRBV27
J gene: TRBJ1-1
CDR3 length: 13
CDR3 DNA: TGTGCCAGCAGTCCACACAGATACACTGAAGCTTTCTTT
CDR3 protein: CASSPHRYTEAFF

D gene: TRBD2
clone size: NA
V gene: TRBV6-1
J gene: TRBJ2-7
CDR3 length: 15
CDR3 DNA: TGTGCCAGCATAGGCTTTAGCGGGGAGAAGTACGAGCAGTACTTC
CDR3 protein: CASIGFSGEKYEQYF

D gene: NA
clone size: NA
V gene: TRBV11-3
J gene: TRBJ2-7
CDR3 length: 13
CDR3 DNA: TGTGCCAGCAGCTTAGGAGGGAACAACGAGCAGTACTTC
CDR3 protein: CASSLGGNNEQYF

D gene: TRBD1
clone size: NA
V gene: TRBV27
J gene: TRBJ2-5
CDR3 length: 14
CDR3 DNA: TGTGCCAGCAGTTCAGGGACAGGGGAAGAGACCCAGTACTTC
CDR3 protein: CASSSGTGEETQYF

D gene: NA
clone size: NA
V gene: TRBV6-5
J gene: TRBJ1-5
CDR3 length: 15
CDR3 DNA: TGTGCCAGCAGTTACACGGGGGCGCTTAATCAGCCCCAGCATTTT
CDR3 protein: CASSYTGALNQPQHF